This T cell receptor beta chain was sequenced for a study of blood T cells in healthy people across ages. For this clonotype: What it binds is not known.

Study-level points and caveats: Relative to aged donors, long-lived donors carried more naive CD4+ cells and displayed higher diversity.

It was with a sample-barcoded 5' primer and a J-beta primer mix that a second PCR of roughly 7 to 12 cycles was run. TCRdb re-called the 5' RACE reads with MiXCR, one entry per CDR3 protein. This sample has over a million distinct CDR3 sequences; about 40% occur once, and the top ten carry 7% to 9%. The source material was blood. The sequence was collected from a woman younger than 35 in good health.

CDR3 sequence: CASSLGQKEAFF. In DNA form, the CDR3 reads TGTGCCAGCAGCTTAGGGCAAAAAGAAGCTTTCTTT. The chain uses TRBV7-9 and TRBJ1-1; D unclear. From germline, CDR1 is SEHNR and CDR2 FQNEAQ (reference sequence). Trimming removed 1 base from V and 8 bases from J, with 8 bases in between. This CDR3 has 12 amino acids.